A single sample gave rise to the 4 T cell receptor beta chains below, sequenced in a study of cytomegalovirus exposure and HLA in healthy donors. The PCR made use of 60 Vbeta and 13 Jbeta primers. Only in-frame clones appear in the TCRdb table, and some are missing; sequencing was by immunoSEQ multiplex PCR. This sample yields around 190,000 clones, of which roughly 80% are seen a single time; about 1.6% belongs to the top ten. Source material: PBMCs. The receptor source for this set is a woman aged 18-29 years in good health and CMV-seronegative.

V usage is TRBV28 and J usage is TRBJ1-1; no firm D call. This CDR3 has 14 amino acids. The germline V gene has CDR1 MDHEN and CDR2 SYDVKM. The V gene lost 9 bases and the J gene lost 1 base, with 15 bases spanning the gap. The CDR3 coding sequence is TGTGCCAGTAGGGTCTCGAGCGGGAACACTGAAGCTTTCTTT. Encoded protein: CASRVSSGNTEAFF.

The J gene is TRBJ2-3, the V gene TRBV6-6; 10 nucleotides agree with TRBD2. This CDR3 contains 16 residues. V was pared by 5 bases and J by 5 bases, with 10 bases of the junction left unmatched. The germline V gene encodes CDR1 MNHNY and CDR2 SVGAGI (reference sequence). CDR3 sequence reads: CASSPLPSGGVDTQYF. In DNA, the CDR3 is TGTGCCAGCAGTCCCCTCCCCAGCGGGGGGGTAGATACGCAGTATTTT.

The rearrangement joins TRBV7-8 to TRBJ1-1; no clear D gene. The ends were cut back, 2 bases at V and 2 bases at J, with 9 bases in the middle. The CDR3 is made up of 14 amino acids. CDR1 SGHVS and CDR2 FQNEAQ come from the germline V gene. Here the CDR3 reads CASSLSRLNTEAFF. In DNA, the CDR3 is TGTGCCAGCAGCTTATCCAGGCTTAACACTGAAGCTTTCTTT.

The chain is built from TRBV5-1 and TRBJ1-1, with D perhaps TRBD1 (6 bases). Looked up from germline, CDR1 is SGHRS and CDR2 is YFSETQ. The CDR3 contains 12 residues. Trimming shortened V by 4 bases and J by 5 bases, and 9 bases separated the two germline ends. The CDR3 bases are TGCGCCAGCAGCCCAGACAGGACTGAAGCTTTCTTT. Encoded protein: CASSPDRTEAFF.